The 28 T cell receptor beta chains reported below all come from one sample, sequenced in a study of T cells in Graves' hyperthyroidism and ophthalmopathy (dated 2019 in TCRdb). Library generation was performed with multiplex PCR. The reads were generated on an Illumina HiSeq 2000. The TCR beta CDR3 regions were amplified from RNA transcripts. For the first round of RT-PCR on the TCR CDR3, the HTBI primer set was used together with the Qiagen OneStep RT-PCR kit. Clones were called with MiXCR by TCRdb after fastp trimmed the public reads at Q25, and only in-frame beta chains were retained. Each CDR3 protein appears once, grouped with its most common genes and DNA. The sample table lists about 270,000 distinct CDR3 sequences, less than 30% of them with a count of one. The ten largest clones capture approximately 30% of the sample. Sequencing was carried out using blood. All receptors come from a man aged 35-49 years with Graves' hyperthyroidism that later progressed to Graves' ophthalmopathy.

The chain recombines TRBV2 with TRBJ2-5; D unclear. The length of the CDR3 is 15 residues. CDR1 is SNHLY, CDR2 FYNNEI, per germline. With 4 bases removed from V and 0 bases from J, the gap between germline ends came to 12 bases. CDR3 DNA sequence: TGTGCCAGCAGTGGGTCTCAAGGGTACCAAGAGACCCAGTACTTC. The encoded protein is CASSGSQGYQETQYF.

Here the CDR3 DNA reads TGTGCCACCCTAGGGACAGGAGTTTACGAGCAGTACTTC. As protein: CATLGTGVYEQYF. This chain joins TRBV10-3 and TRBJ2-7; 8 nucleotides agree with TRBD1. The V gene end was trimmed by 10 bases and the J gene end by 4 bases; junction bases not matched to a gene: 9. CDR1 and CDR2 (germline): ENHRY, SYGVKD. This CDR3 is built from 13 residues.

This clonotype appeared many times. The chain links TRBV10-3 to TRBJ2-2; D is unresolved. Germline CDR1 and CDR2: ENHRY and SYGVKD. CDR3 length equals 14 residues. V lost 7 bases and J lost 6, with 15 bases in between. The CDR3 loop is CAINRAGIAGELFF. As DNA, the CDR3 is TGTGCCATCAATAGGGCAGGAATCGCCGGGGAGCTGTTTTTT.

Many counts were recorded for this clonotype. This chain uses TRBV28 with TRBJ1-1; D is unresolved. The germline CDR1 and CDR2 sequences are MDHEN and SYDVKM. Trimming took 7 bases from V and 0 from J, leaving 15 bases between them. The CDR3 sequence is 15 residues long. Here the CDR3 reads CASIAPGFMNTEAFF. CDR3 coding DNA: TGTGCCAGCATCGCCCCGGGTTTCATGAACACTGAAGCTTTCTTT.

In its sample, this clonotype was seen many times. CDR3 DNA: TGTGCCAGCAGCTCGATAATATGGACTGAAGCTTTCTTT. This translates into CASSSIIWTEAFF. The rearrangement joins TRBV12-3 or TRBV12-4 to TRBJ1-1; D is uncertain. The V end was cut by 6 bases, the J end by 5 bases, with 13 bases between. The CDR3 has 13 residues.

This clonotype has at least ten counts. The genes are TRBV6-5 and TRBJ2-5, with a tentative D call TRBD2 (6 bases). Germline V CDR1 and CDR2: MNHEY, SVGAGI. This CDR3 has 15 amino acids. V was cut by 2 bases and J by 3 bases, with 13 bases left in between. The CDR3 region is CASSYAGLREETQYF. CDR3 nucleotide sequence: TGTGCCAGCAGTTACGCGGGACTCCGGGAAGAGACCCAGTACTTC.

There are many counts of this clonotype. This chain connects TRBV28 to TRBJ2-7; 7 bases are a match to TRBD2. Per germline, CDR1 MDHEN and CDR2 SYDVKM. The V gene end was trimmed by 3 bases and the J gene end by 2 bases; junction bases not matched to a gene: 4. CDR3 length: 14 residues. The CDR3 spells CASSLGGETYEQYF. CDR3 bases: TGTGCCAGCAGTTTGGGGGGGGAGACCTACGAGCAGTACTTC. Together with reference TRBV28 and TRBJ2-7, the CDR3 gives the full variable domain: DVKVTQSSRYLVKRTGEKVFLECVQDMDHENMFWYRQDPGLGLRLIYFSYDVKMKEKGDIPEGYSVSREKKERFSLILESASTNQTSMYLCASSLGGETYEQYFGPGTRLTVT.

This clonotype was detected many times. This rearrangement joins TRBV6-5 to TRBJ1-3, with 7 nucleotides matching TRBD1. Germline-derived CDR1 and CDR2 are MNHEY and SVGAGI. The CDR3 spans 15 residues. V lost 2 bases, J lost 0 bases, and 1 base stayed unmatched. The CDR3 DNA follows: TGTGCCAGCAGTTACGGGGACAGCTCTGGAAACACCATATATTTT. Its protein product is CASSYGDSSGNTIYF.

This clonotype was seen ten or more times. This chain uses TRBV12-3 or TRBV12-4 with TRBJ1-1; D is possibly TRBD1 (6 bases). V was cut by 2 bases and J by 6 bases, with 16 bases left in between. The CDR3 length is 15 residues. The CDR3 spells CASSLNQARGSEAFF. Written as DNA, the CDR3 is TGTGCCAGCAGTTTAAATCAGGCCAGGGGCTCTGAAGCTTTCTTT.

This clonotype was observed at least ten times. The rearrangement joins TRBV27 to TRBJ2-2; D gene ambiguous. V lost 8 bases to trimming and J lost 5 bases, with 9 bases between them. Germline V lookup: CDR1 MNHEY, CDR2 SMNVEV (reference sequence). The CDR3 contains 12 residues. CDR3 loop: CASRLFTGELFF. The CDR3 nucleotides are TGTGCCAGCCGCCTTTTTACCGGGGAGCTGTTTTTT.

V and J are TRBV20-1 and TRBJ1-3; D is possibly TRBD1 (5 bases). This CDR3 has 13 residues. The germline gives CDR1 DFQATT, CDR2 SNEGSKA (reference sequence). With 5 bases removed from V and 3 bases from J, the gap between germline ends came to 11 bases. CDR3 protein: CSAQQGGGNTIYF. DNA for the CDR3: TGCAGTGCTCAGCAGGGAGGTGGAAACACCATATATTTT.

This clonotype has ten or more counts. The genes are TRBV20-1 and TRBJ2-7, with a possible D match to TRBD1 (5 bases). The germline V gene has CDR1 DFQATT and CDR2 SNEGSKA (reference sequence). The CDR3 contains 13 residues. V lost 2 bases and J lost 1, with 9 bases in between. CDR3 region: CSARLDKSYEQYF. The DNA for the CDR3 is TGCAGTGCTAGACTGGACAAATCCTACGAGCAGTACTTC.

This clonotype was detected many times. J is TRBJ2-2 and V is TRBV14; D remains unclear. Germline CDR1 is SGHDN and CDR2 is FVKESK. V was cut by 1 base and J by 3 bases, with 3 bases left in between. CDR3 length: 13 residues. CDR3 in amino acids: CASSQVYTGELFF. CDR3 DNA: TGTGCCAGCAGCCAAGTCTACACCGGGGAGCTGTTTTTT.

This clonotype occurred many times. This chain uses TRBV7-2 with TRBJ2-5; 7 nucleotides match TRBD1. Germline loops: CDR1 SGHTA, CDR2 FQGNSA. Trimming cost V 5 bases and J 5 bases; bases outside gene matches: 11. The CDR3 sequence is 15 residues long. The DNA of the CDR3 is TGTGCCAGCAGCGCCGGACAGGCCTTTGGGGAGACCCAGTACTTC. This sequence encodes CASSAGQAFGETQYF.

This clonotype was detected many times. The chain uses TRBV18 and TRBJ2-5; possibly TRBD2 for D (5 bases). V lost 0 bases and J 4 bases, leaving 12 bases between the germline ends. CDR1 KGHSH and CDR2 LQKENI come from the germline V gene. This CDR3 comprises 15 residues. CDR3 sequence reads: CASSPPSTGRETQYF. DNA of the CDR3: TGTGCCAGCTCACCACCCTCTACGGGGAGAGAGACCCAGTACTTC.

This clonotype was found many times. V usage is TRBV20-1 and J usage is TRBJ2-6; a weak D match, TRBD2 (6 bases). The germline V gene encodes CDR1 DFQATT and CDR2 SNEGSKA (reference sequence). The CDR3 loop spans 14 amino acids. V lost 5 bases and J 0 bases, leaving 8 bases between the germline ends. The CDR3 sequence is CSARRDSGANVLTF. For the CDR3, the DNA is TGCAGTGCTCGGAGGGACTCTGGGGCCAACGTCCTGACTTTC.

There are many counts of this clonotype. The gene calls are TRBV7-6 and TRBJ1-2, with D perhaps TRBD1 (5 bases). The CDR3 has 15 residues. Trimming shortened V by 5 bases and J by 5 bases, and 18 bases separated the two germline ends. Per the germline V gene, CDR1 is SGHVS and CDR2 is FNYEAQ. The CDR3 protein is CASSATGTGTYGYTF. CDR3 sequence (DNA): TGTGCCAGCAGCGCCACCGGGACCGGTACATATGGCTACACCTTC. Complete variable domain (other parts from reference TRBV7-6 and TRBJ1-2): GAGVSQSPRYKVTKRGQDVALRCDPISGHVSLYWYRQALGQGPEFLTYFNYEAQQDKSGLPNDRFSAERPEGSISTLTIQRTEQRDSAMYRCASSATGTGTYGYTFGSGTRLTVV.

There are many counts of this clonotype. This sequence joins TRBV12-3 or TRBV12-4 and TRBJ1-1; D remains ambiguous. The length of the CDR3 is 13 residues. V was clipped by 2 bases and J by 5 bases, with 9 bases between them. The CDR3 sequence is CASSLSLETEAFF. For the CDR3, the DNA is TGTGCCAGCAGTTTATCCTTGGAAACTGAAGCTTTCTTT.

This clonotype was seen many times. The chain joins TRBV27 to TRBJ1-2, with 7 bases that match TRBD1. Trimming removed 5 bases from V and 1 base from J; junction bases left unmatched: 4. The germline CDR1 and CDR2 sequences are MNHEY and SMNVEV (reference sequence). The CDR3 is made up of 14 amino acids. The CDR3 coding sequence is TGTGCCAGCAGTCGGACAGGAAATAACTATGGCTACACCTTC. Translation: CASSRTGNNYGYTF.

This clonotype was counted ten times or more. The chain links TRBV12-5 to TRBJ2-5; 10 bases map to TRBD1. V gave up 1 base and J gave up 6 bases; unmatched junction bases: 14. Looked up from germline, CDR1 is LGHNT and CDR2 is FRNRAP. CDR3 length: 18 amino acids. The CDR3 protein is CASGLGTGTGAARKTQYF. The CDR3 DNA is TGTGCTAGTGGTTTGGGGACCGGGACAGGGGCCGCTAGGAAGACCCAGTACTTC.

The chain joins TRBV10-1 to TRBJ1-4, with D perhaps matching TRBD1 (5 bases). The CDR3 runs to 14 residues. Germline V gene sequence: CDR1 WNHNN, CDR2 SYGVQD (reference sequence). Deletions cut 3 bases from V and 8 bases from J, with 13 bases between. CDR3 DNA: TGCGCCAGCAGTGAAAGGATAAGACAGGAAAAACTGTTTTTT. Translation gives CASSERIRQEKLFF.

This clonotype was seen many times. This chain connects TRBV5-1 to TRBJ2-4; weak D call: TRBD1 (7 bases). The CDR3 has 14 residues. V lost 6 bases to trimming and J lost 10 bases, with 20 bases between them. CDR1 SGHRS and CDR2 YFSETQ come from the germline V gene. The CDR3 protein is CASKSAGQAGIQYF. As DNA, the CDR3 is TGCGCCAGCAAGTCCGCTGGACAGGCGGGGATTCAGTACTTC.

In its sample, this clonotype was seen many times. In DNA, the CDR3 is TGTGCCAGCAGTGATCGCGTGAATCAGCCCCAGCATTTT. This encodes CASSDRVNQPQHF. V and J are TRBV2 and TRBJ1-5; D gene unclear. CDR1 is SNHLY and CDR2 is FYNNEI in the germline V gene. The CDR3 covers 13 residues. Trimming took 3 bases from V and 4 from J, leaving 7 bases between them. The variable domain in full, with the rest retrieved from reference TRBV2 and TRBJ1-5, is EPEVTQTPSHQVTQMGQEVILRCVPISNHLYFYWYRQILGQKVEFLVSFYNNEISEKSEIFDDQFSVERPDGSNFTLKIRSTKLEDSAMYFCASSDRVNQPQHFGDGTRLSIL.

V is TRBV6-1 and J is TRBJ2-2; no firm D call. This CDR3 is built from 15 residues. Trimming left V 4 bases short and J 8 bases short, with 17 bases between. Per germline, CDR1 MNHNS and CDR2 SASEGT. For the CDR3, the DNA is TGTGCCAGCAGTGCTATTGGGCTAGGAACGGGGGAGCTGTTTTTT. The encoded protein is CASSAIGLGTGELFF.

This clonotype was observed many times. This chain uses TRBV7-9 with TRBJ2-7, with TRBD1 identical over 8 bases. Germline assignment: CDR1 SEHNR and CDR2 FQNEAQ (reference sequence). This CDR3 has 15 amino acids. The V gene end was trimmed by 5 bases and the J gene end by 8 bases; junction bases not matched to a gene: 14. For the CDR3, the DNA is TGTGCCAGCAGCGGCGGAAACACCCGGGACAGGAAGCAGTACTTC. The encoded protein is CASSGGNTRDRKQYF.

This clonotype was seen ten or more times. The chain carries TRBV27 and TRBJ1-5; maybe TRBD1 (5 bases). Germline loops: CDR1 MNHEY, CDR2 SMNVEV (reference sequence). This CDR3 is 14 amino acids long. V was pared by 4 bases and J by 6 bases, with 13 bases between. This chain's CDR3 is CASSSDSFGQPQHF. The CDR3 DNA sequence: TGTGCCAGCAGTTCCGACAGTTTCGGTCAGCCCCAGCATTTT.

This clonotype was found many times. The chain uses TRBV9 and TRBJ2-2; no definite D call. Trimming took off 1 base at V and 6 bases at J, with 19 bases between the two ends. CDR3 length: 17 amino acids. Per the germline V gene, CDR1 is SGDLS and CDR2 is YYNGEE. CDR3 protein: CASSVKLGLGLSGELFF. The CDR3 DNA reads TGTGCCAGCAGCGTAAAGCTCGGCCTAGGCTTGTCCGGGGAGCTGTTTTTT. Full variable domain (outside the CDR3, taken from reference TRBV9 and TRBJ2-2): DSGVTQTPKHLITATGQRVTLRCSPRSGDLSVYWYQQSLDQGLQFLIQYYNGEERAKGNILERFSAQQFPDLHSELNLSSLELGDSALYFCASSVKLGLGLSGELFFGEGSRLTVL.

This clonotype was counted ten times or more. The V call is TRBV3-1, the J call TRBJ1-1; D is uncertain. Looked up from germline, CDR1 is LGHDT and CDR2 is YNNKEL (reference sequence). The germline V and J ends were trimmed by 4 bases and 0 bases, with 12 bases remaining between them. This CDR3 region has 15 residues. Written as DNA, the CDR3 is TGTGCCAGCAGCCCACTCGGCGGATTGAACACTGAAGCTTTCTTT. Protein sequence: CASSPLGGLNTEAFF.